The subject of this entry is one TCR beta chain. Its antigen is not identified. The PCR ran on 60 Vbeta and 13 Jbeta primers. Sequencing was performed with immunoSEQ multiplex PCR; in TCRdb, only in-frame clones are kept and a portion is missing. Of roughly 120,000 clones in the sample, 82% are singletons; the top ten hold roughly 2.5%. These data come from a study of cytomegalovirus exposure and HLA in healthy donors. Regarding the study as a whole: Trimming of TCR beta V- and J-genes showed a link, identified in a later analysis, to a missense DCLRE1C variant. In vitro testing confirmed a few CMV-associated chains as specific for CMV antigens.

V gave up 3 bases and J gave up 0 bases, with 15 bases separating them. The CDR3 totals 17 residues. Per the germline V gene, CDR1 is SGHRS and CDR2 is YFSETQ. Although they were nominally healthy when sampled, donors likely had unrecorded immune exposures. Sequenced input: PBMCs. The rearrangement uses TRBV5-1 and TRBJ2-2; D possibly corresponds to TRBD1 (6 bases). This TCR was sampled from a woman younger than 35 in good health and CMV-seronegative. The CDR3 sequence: CASSSLTGGTNTGELFF. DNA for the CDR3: TGCGCCAGCAGCTCTTTGACAGGCGGAACGAACACCGGGGAGCTGTTTTTT.